The source of this T cell receptor (beta chain) is a study of cytomegalovirus exposure and HLA in healthy donors. Study-level background: Tens of millions of unique TCR sequences came from HLA-typed donors in an early release.

V lost 1 base and J lost 8; bases outside the gene matches: 4. CDR3 length: 13 residues. From germline, CDR1 is SGHTA and CDR2 FQGNSA. Remarks on this clone: Its specificity is not known.

Overall study results and limits: A few CMV-associated chains were confirmed in vitro to be specific for CMV antigens. Researchers catalogued over 150 TCR beta chains as cytomegalovirus-associated.

13 Jbeta primers and 60 Vbeta primers were used for the PCR. The table came from immunoSEQ multiplex PCR; TCRdb's copy has only in-frame clones and leaves some out. The table counts approximately 110,000 clones; about 2.5% lies in the top ten. The source is a man aged 30-40 years in good health and CMV-seronegative. The sequencing sample was made of PBMCs. J is TRBJ1-1 and V is TRBV7-2; 7 nucleotides line up with TRBD1. The chain's CDR3 is CASSLVKGAEAFF. The CDR3 DNA is TGTGCCAGCAGCTTAGTTAAGGGGGCGGAAGCTTTCTTT.